This TCR beta chain was documented in a study of T cell responses to AZD1222 COVID-19 vaccine. Study-level information: The analysis combined second doses at about 4 or about 12 weeks. The study, taken as a whole, reports: Only six or seven AZD1222 recipients tested seropositive at baseline.

The length of the CDR3 is 12 residues. V gave up 2 bases and J gave up 0 bases, with 2 bases separating them. Germline CDR1 and CDR2: SGHDT and YYEEEE. As regards this clone: Its antigen remains unidentified.

Using immunoSEQ multiplex PCR, the repertoire was profiled, and TCRdb retains in-frame clones only, with some absent. This sample has roughly 120,000 clones; around 90% occur once, and the top ten carry roughly 7%. V and J are TRBV5-6 and TRBJ1-1, with D uncertain. This receptor was obtained from an adult in good health. The sample was peripheral blood, taken on day 0 of AZD1222 vaccination. The CDR3 nucleotides read TGTGCCAGCAGCTTACTGAACACTGAAGCTTTCTTT. Translated: CASSLLNTEAFF.